This TCR beta chain was profiled in a study of blood T cells in healthy people across ages. Whole-study context: About one barcoded beta molecule per two T cells was the capture yield of template switching. Study-level points and caveats: It was not possible, with unsorted PBMCs, to conclusively compare naive and antigen-experienced cells.

Through a sample-barcoded 5' primer and a J-beta primer mix, a second PCR was run for roughly 7 to 11 cycles. Each sample yielded at least 2.5 million CDR3-containing paired-end reads. TCRdb reprocessed the 5' RACE reads via MiXCR and lists one record per CDR3 protein. Of about 1.1 million distinct CDR3 sequences listed, roughly two fifths are singletons. The CDR3 totals 16 residues. Trimming took 5 bases from V and 0 from J, leaving 16 bases between them. CDR1 is MNHEY and CDR2 is SVGEGT in the germline V gene. This clonotype was found a few times. Its antigen is currently unknown. This TCR derives from a man between 18 and 35 years old in good health. Sequencing was performed on blood. The chain employs TRBV6-2 or TRBV6-3 and TRBJ1-1; D is perhaps TRBD1 (6 bases). CDR3 in DNA: TGTGCCAGCAGTCGAACCTACAGGGCGATGAACACTGAAGCTTTCTTT. It codes for CASSRTYRAMNTEAFF.